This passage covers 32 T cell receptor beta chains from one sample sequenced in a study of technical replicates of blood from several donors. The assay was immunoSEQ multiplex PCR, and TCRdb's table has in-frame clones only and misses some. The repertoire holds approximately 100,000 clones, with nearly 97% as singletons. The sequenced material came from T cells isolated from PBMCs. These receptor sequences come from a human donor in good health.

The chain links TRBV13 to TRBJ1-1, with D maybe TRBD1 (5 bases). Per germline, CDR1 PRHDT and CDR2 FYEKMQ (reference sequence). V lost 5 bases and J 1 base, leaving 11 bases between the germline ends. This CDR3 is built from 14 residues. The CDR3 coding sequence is TGTGCCAGCAGCCAAGCGGGGGGGAACACTGAAGCTTTCTTT. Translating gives CASSQAGGNTEAFF.

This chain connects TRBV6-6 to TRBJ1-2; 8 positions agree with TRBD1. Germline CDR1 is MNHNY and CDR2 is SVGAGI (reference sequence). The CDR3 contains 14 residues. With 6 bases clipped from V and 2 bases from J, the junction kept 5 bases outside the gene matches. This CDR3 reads CASSRTGRNYGYTF. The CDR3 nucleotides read TGTGCCAGCAGCCGGACAGGGAGAAACTATGGCTACACCTTC.

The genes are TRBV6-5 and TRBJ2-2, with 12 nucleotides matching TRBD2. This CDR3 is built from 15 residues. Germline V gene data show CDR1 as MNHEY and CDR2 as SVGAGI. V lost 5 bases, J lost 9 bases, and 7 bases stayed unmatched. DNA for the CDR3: TGTGCCAGCAGTCGACTAGCGGGAGAAGTCCGGGAGCTGTTTTTT. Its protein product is CASSRLAGEVRELFF.

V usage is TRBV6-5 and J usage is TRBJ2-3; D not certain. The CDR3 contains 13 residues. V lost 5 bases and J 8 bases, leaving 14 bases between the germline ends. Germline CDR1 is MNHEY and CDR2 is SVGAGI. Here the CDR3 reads CASSPPHPGTQYF. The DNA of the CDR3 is TGTGCCAGCAGTCCTCCCCACCCGGGTACGCAGTATTTT.

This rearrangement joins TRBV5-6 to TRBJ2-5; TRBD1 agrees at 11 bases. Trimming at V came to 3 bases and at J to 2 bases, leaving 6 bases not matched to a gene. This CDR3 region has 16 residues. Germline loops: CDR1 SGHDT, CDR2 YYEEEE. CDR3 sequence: CASSSSGQGAQETQYF. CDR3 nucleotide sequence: TGTGCCAGCAGCTCTTCTGGACAGGGGGCGCAAGAGACCCAGTACTTC.

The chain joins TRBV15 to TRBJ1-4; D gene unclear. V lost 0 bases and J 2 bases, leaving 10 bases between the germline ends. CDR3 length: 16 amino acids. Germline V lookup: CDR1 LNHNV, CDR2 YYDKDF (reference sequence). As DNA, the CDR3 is TGTGCCACCAGCAGAGATAGAACAGCTACTAATGAAAAACTGTTTTTT. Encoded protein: CATSRDRTATNEKLFF.

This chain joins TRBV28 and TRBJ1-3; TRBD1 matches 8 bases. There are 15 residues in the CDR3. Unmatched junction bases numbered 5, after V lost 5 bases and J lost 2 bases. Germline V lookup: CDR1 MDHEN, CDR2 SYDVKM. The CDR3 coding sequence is TGTGCCAGCAGTAGCACAGGGGGGGCTGGAAACACCATATATTTT. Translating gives CASSSTGGAGNTIYF.

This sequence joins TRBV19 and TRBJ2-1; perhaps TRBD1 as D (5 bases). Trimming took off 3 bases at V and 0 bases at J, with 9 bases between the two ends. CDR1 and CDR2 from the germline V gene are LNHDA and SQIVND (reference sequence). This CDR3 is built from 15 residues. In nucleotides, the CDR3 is TGTGCCAGTAGTATGGGGCGGAGCTCCTACAATGAGCAGTTCTTC. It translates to CASSMGRSSYNEQFF.

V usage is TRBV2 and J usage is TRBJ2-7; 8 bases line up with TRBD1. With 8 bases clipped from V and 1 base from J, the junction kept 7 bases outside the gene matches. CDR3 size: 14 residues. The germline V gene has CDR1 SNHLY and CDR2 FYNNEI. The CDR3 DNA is TGTGCCAGCTCTCATGACAGGGGTTCCTACGAGCAGTACTTC. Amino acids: CASSHDRGSYEQYF.

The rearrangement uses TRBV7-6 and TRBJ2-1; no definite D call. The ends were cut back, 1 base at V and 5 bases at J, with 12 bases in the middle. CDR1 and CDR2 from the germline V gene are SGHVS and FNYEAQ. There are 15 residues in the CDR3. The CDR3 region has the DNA TGTGCCAGCAGCTTAGTTTCTTGGCAAAACAATGAGCAGTTCTTC. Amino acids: CASSLVSWQNNEQFF.

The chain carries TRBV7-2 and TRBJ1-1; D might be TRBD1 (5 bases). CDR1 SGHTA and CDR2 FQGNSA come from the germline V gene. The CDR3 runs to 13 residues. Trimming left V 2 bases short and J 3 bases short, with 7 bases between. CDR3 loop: CASSLTGDTEAFF. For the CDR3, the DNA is TGTGCCAGCAGCTTAACGGGGGACACTGAAGCTTTCTTT.

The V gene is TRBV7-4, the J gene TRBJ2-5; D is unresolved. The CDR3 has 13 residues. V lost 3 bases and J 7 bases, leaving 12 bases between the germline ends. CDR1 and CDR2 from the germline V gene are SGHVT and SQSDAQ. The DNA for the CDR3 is TGTGCCAGCAGCTTTTGCGGCCTTCGGACCCAGTACTTC. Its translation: CASSFCGLRTQYF.

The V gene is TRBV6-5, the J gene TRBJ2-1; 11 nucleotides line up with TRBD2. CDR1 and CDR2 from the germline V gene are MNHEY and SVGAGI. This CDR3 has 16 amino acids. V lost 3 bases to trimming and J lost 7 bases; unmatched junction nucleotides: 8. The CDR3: CASSYIIAGGQNEQFF. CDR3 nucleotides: TGTGCCAGCAGTTATATTATAGCGGGAGGGCAGAATGAGCAGTTCTTC.

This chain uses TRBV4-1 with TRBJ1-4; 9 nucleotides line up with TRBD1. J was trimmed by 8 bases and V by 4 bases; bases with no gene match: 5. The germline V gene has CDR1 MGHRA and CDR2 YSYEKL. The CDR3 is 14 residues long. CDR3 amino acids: CASSPGQGWEKLFF. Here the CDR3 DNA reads TGCGCCAGCAGCCCCGGACAGGGGTGGGAAAAACTGTTTTTT.

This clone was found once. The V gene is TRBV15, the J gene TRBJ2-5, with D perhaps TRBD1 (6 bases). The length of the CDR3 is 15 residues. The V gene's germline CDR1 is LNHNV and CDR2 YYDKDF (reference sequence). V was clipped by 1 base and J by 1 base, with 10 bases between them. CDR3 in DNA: TGTGCCACCAGCAGAGTGGGGGCGGCCCAAGAGACCCAGTACTTC. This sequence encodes CATSRVGAAQETQYF.

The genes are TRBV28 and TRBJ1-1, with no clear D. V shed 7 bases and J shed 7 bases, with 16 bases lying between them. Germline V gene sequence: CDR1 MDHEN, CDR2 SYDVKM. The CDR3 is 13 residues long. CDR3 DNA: TGTGCCAGCACCGTCCGGGGTGCCGATGAAGCTTTCTTT. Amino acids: CASTVRGADEAFF.

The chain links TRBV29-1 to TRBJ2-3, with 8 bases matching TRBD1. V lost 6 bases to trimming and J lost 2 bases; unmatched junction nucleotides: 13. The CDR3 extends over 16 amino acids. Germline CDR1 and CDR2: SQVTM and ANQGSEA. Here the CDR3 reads CSVAGGKGSFTDTQYF. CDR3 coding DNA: TGCAGCGTCGCAGGGGGCAAAGGGTCCTTCACAGATACGCAGTATTTT.

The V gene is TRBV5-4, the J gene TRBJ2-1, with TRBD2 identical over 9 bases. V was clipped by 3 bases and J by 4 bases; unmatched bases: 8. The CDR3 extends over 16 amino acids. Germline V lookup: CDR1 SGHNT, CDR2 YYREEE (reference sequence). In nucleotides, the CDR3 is TGTGCCAGCAGCTCGGCGGGGCTAGCGGGATACAATGAGCAGTTCTTC. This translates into CASSSAGLAGYNEQFF.

CDR3 sequence reads: CASSLGGTGELFF. CDR3 nucleotide sequence: TGTGCCAGCAGCTTAGGAGGGACCGGGGAGCTGTTTTTT. The chain links TRBV11-2 to TRBJ2-2, with D possibly being TRBD2 (5 bases). Trimming removed 1 base from V and 5 bases from J, with 5 bases in between. The germline gives CDR1 SGHAT, CDR2 FQNNGV. The CDR3 totals 13 residues.

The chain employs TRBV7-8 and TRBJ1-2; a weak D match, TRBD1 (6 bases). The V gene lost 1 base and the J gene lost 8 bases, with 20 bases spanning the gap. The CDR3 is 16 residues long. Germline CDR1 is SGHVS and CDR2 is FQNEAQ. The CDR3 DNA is TGTGCCAGCAGCTTAGAAAGGGGGAAATCCTTTAGGGGCTACACCTTC. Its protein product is CASSLERGKSFRGYTF.

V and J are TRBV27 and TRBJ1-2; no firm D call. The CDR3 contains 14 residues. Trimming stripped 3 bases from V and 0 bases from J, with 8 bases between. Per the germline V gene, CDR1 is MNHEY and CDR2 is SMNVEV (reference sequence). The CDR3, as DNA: TGTGCCAGCAGTTTGAGAGGCCCTAACTATGGCTACACCTTC. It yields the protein CASSLRGPNYGYTF.

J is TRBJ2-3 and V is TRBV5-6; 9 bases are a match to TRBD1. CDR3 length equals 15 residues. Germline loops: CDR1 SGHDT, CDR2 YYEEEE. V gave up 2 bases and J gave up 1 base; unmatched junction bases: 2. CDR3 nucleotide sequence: TGTGCCAGCAGCTTACAGGGGGCGGGCACAGATACGCAGTATTTT. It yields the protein CASSLQGAGTDTQYF.

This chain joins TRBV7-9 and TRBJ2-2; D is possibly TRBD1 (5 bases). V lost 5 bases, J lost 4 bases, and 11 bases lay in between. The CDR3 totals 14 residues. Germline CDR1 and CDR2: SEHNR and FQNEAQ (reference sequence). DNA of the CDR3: TGTGCCAGCAGCCCGCGACAGAGCACCGGGGAGCTGTTTTTT. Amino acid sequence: CASSPRQSTGELFF.

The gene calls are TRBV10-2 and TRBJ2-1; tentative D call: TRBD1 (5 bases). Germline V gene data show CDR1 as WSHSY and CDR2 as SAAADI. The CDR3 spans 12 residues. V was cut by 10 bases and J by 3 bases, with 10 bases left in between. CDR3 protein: CATQGGYNEQFF. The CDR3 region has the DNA TGCGCCACCCAGGGTGGCTACAATGAGCAGTTCTTC.

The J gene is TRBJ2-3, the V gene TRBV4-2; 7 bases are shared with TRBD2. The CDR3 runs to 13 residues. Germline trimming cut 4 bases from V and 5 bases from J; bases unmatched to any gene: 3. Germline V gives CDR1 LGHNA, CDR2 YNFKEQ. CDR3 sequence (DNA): TGTGCCAGCAGCCTAACGGGAGGAGATACGCAGTATTTT. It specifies CASSLTGGDTQYF.

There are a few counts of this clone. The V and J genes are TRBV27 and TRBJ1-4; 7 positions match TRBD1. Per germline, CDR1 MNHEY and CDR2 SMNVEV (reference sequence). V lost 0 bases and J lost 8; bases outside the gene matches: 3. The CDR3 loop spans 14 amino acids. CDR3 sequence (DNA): TGTGCCAGCAGTTTATCCCAACAGGGGGAAAAACTGTTTTTT. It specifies CASSLSQQGEKLFF.

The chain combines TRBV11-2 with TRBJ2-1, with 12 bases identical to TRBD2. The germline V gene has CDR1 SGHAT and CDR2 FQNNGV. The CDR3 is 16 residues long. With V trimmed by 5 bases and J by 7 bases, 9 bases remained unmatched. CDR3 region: CASSHRLAGAGNEQFF. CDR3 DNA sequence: TGTGCCAGCAGCCACAGACTAGCGGGAGCCGGAAATGAGCAGTTCTTC.

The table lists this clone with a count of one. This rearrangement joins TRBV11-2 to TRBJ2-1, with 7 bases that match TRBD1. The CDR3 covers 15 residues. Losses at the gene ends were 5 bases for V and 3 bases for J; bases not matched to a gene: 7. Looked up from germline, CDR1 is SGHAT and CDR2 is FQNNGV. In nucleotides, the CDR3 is TGTGCCAGCAGCCCCGACAGGGTTCACTACAATGAGCAGTTCTTC. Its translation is CASSPDRVHYNEQFF. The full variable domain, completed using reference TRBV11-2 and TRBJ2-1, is EAGVAQSPRYKIIEKRQSVAFWCNPISGHATLYWYQQILGQGPKLLIQFQNNGVVDDSQLPKDRFSAERLKGVDSTLKIQPAKLEDSAVYLCASSPDRVHYNEQFFGPGTRLTVL.

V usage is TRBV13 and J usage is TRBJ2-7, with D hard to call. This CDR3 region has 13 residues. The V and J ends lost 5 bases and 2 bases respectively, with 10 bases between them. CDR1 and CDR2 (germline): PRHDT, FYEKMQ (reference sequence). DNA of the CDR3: TGTGCCAGCAGCCGACAAAATCCCTACGAGCAGTACTTC. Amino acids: CASSRQNPYEQYF.

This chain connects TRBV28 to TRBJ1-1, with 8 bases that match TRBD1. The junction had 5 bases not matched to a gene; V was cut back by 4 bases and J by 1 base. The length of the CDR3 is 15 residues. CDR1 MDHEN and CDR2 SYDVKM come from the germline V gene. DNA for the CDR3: TGTGCCAGCAGTTACCATGGGACAGGGAACACTGAAGCTTTCTTT. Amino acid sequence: CASSYHGTGNTEAFF.

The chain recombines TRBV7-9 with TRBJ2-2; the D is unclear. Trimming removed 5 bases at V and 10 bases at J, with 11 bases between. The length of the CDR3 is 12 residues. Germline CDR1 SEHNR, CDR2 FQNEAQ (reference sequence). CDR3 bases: TGTGCCAGCAGCCAAAACGGTCCGGAGCTGTTTTTT. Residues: CASSQNGPELFF. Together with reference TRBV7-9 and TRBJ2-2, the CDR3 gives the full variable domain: DTGVSQNPRHKITKRGQNVTFRCDPISEHNRLYWYRQTLGQGPEFLTYFQNEAQLEKSRLLSDRFSAERPKGSFSTLEIQRTEQGDSAMYLCASSQNGPELFFGEGSRLTVL.

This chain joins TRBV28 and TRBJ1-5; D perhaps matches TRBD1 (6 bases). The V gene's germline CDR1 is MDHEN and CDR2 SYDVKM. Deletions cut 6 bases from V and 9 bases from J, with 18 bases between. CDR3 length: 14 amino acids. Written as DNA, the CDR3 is TGTGCCAGCAGCTGGAGTTCACAGGGAGTGCCCCAGCATTTT. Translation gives CASSWSSQGVPQHF. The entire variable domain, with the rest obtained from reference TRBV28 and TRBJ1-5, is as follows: DVKVTQSSRYLVKRTGEKVFLECVQDMDHENMFWYRQDPGLGLRLIYFSYDVKMKEKGDIPEGYSVSREKKERFSLILESASTNQTSMYLCASSWSSQGVPQHFGDGTRLSIL.